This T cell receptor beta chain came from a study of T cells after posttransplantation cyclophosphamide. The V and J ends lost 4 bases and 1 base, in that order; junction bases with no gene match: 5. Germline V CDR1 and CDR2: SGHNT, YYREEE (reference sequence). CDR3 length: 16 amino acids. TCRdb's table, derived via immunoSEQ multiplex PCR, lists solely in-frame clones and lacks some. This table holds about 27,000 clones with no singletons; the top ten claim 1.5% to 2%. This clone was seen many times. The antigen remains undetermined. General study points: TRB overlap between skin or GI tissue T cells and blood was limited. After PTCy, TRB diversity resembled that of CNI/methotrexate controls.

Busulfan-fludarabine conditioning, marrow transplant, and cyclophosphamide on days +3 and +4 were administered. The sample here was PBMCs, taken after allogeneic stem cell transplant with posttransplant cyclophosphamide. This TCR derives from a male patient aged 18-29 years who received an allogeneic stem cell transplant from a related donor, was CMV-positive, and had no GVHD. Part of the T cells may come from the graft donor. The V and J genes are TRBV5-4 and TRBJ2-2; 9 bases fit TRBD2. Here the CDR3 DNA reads TGTGCCAGCAGCAGGAGGACTAGCGAGAACACCGGGGAGCTGTTTTTT. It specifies CASSRRTSENTGELFF.